The clone carrying this TCR beta chain was seen only a few times. Its antigen is undetermined. Alongside a J-beta primer mix, a sample-barcoded 5' primer served in a second PCR lasting about 7 to 12 cycles. A single record per CDR3 protein comes from TCRdb applying MiXCR to the 5' RACE reads. The sample includes more than 500,000 distinct CDR3 sequences, roughly a quarter seen only once; the top ten take 3% to 4%. This record comes from a study of blood T cells in healthy people across ages. General study findings and limits: Naive T cell percentage showed a strong correlation with TCR beta diversity. Higher diversity and more naive CD4+ cells were features of long-lived donors, compared to aged donors.

Germline V gene sequence: CDR1 SQVTM, CDR2 ANQGSEA. The ends were cut back, 7 bases at V and 0 bases at J, with 18 bases in the middle. The CDR3 length is 15 residues. The same specimen was also included in a second study, on T cells of mothers and their children. As that report states: Per mother, over 9 million TCR beta CDR3 reads were obtained; per child, about 3 million.

This receptor was obtained from a boy aged 2 to 10 in good health. Sequenced: blood. The chain employs TRBV29-1 and TRBJ1-1, with TRBD1 as a possible D gene (6 bases). CDR3 region: CSALKQGYMNTEAFF. DNA of the CDR3: TGCAGCGCTCTTAAACAGGGATACATGAACACTGAAGCTTTCTTT.